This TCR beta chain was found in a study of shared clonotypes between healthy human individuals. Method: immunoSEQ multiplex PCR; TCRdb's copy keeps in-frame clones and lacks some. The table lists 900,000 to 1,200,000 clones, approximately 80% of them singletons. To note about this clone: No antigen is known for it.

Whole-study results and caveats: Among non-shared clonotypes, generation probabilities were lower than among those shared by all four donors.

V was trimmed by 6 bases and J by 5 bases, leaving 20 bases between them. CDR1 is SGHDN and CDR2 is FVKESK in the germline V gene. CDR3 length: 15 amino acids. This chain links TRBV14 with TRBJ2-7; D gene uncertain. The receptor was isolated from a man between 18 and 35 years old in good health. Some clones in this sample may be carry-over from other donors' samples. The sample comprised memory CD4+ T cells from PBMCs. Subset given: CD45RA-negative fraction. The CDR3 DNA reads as TGTGCCAGCAGTCCTCAACACCCAGCTATCAACGAGCAGTACTTC. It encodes CASSPQHPAINEQYF.